The 24 T cell receptor beta chains below were found in one sample sequenced in a study of beta chain features in type 1 diabetes. The investigators reverse transcribed all of the isolated RNA, so they sequenced expressed TCRB transcripts. Profiling relied on immunoSEQ multiplex PCR, and the TCRdb table lists in-frame clones only, not all of them. The sample holds around 250,000 clones, 12% to 15% seen once. Material: naive CD4+ T cells from blood. These receptors came from a woman aged 40 to 55 in good health.

In this sample, this clone turned up a few times. The rearrangement uses TRBV10-3 and TRBJ2-1; 11 bases agree with TRBD2. V lost 10 bases and J lost 4; bases outside the gene matches: 3. Germline V gives CDR1 ENHRY, CDR2 SYGVKD. This CDR3 is 13 amino acids long. This CDR3 reads CATVAGGYNEQFF. The DNA of the CDR3 is TGTGCCACAGTAGCGGGGGGGTACAATGAGCAGTTCTTC.

The rearrangement links TRBV6-5 to TRBJ1-6, with 10 bases identical to TRBD1. CDR3 length: 15 amino acids. V lost 8 bases and J lost 7; bases outside the gene matches: 8. In germline, CDR1 is MNHEY, CDR2 SVGAGI. DNA of the CDR3: TGTGCCAGCTCCCTACAGGACAGGGGGAATTCACCCCTCCACTTT. Its protein is CASSLQDRGNSPLHF.

Concerning this clone: Other DNA sequences from this sample encode an identical CDR3 as well. The chain carries TRBV19 and TRBJ2-6; D is ambiguous. Trimming removed 9 bases at V and 1 base at J, with 13 bases between. Germline CDR1 and CDR2: LNHDA and SQIVND (reference sequence). The CDR3 sequence is 15 residues long. The CDR3 region is CASSTLSSGANVLTF. The CDR3 nucleotides are TGTGCCAGCTCCACCCTATCATCTGGGGCCAACGTCCTGACTTTC.

This chain uses TRBV5-1 with TRBJ2-3, with 9 bases aligning to TRBD1. V shed 3 bases, J shed 4 bases, and the junction held 6 bases outside the gene matches. The germline V gene has CDR1 SGHRS and CDR2 YFSETQ. CDR3 length: 15 amino acids. This CDR3 is CASSWGDREPDTQYF. CDR3 sequence (DNA): TGCGCCAGCAGCTGGGGGGACAGGGAGCCAGATACGCAGTATTTT.

Here the CDR3 DNA reads TGTGCCGCAGCAGGGGAGGGGGCCAAAAACATTCAGTACTTC. It translates to CAAAGEGAKNIQYF. The chain couples TRBV25-1 to TRBJ2-4; the D gene is possibly TRBD2 (7 bases). V lost 11 bases to trimming and J lost 1 base, with 15 bases between them. CDR3 length: 14 amino acids. Per the germline V gene, CDR1 is MGHDK and CDR2 is SYGVNS. The entire variable domain, with the rest obtained from reference TRBV25-1 and TRBJ2-4, is as follows: EADIYQTPRYLVIGTGKKITLECSQTMGHDKMYWYQQDPGMELHLIHYSYGVNSTEKGDLSSESTVSRIRTEHFPLTLESARPSHTSQYLCAAAGEGAKNIQYFGAGTRLSVL.

In its sample, this clone was seen a few times. The V call is TRBV4-3, the J call TRBJ1-6; D gene unclear. The CDR3 consists of 17 residues. V was shortened by 4 bases and J by 0 bases, with 13 bases between the two germline ends. CDR1 LGHNA and CDR2 YSLEER come from the germline V gene. The CDR3 nucleotides read TGCGCCAGCAGCCGAACCCGACTGAGCTCCTATAATTCACCCCTCCACTTT. It translates to CASSRTRLSSYNSPLHF.

In this sample, this clone turned up many times. V is TRBV7-9 and J is TRBJ1-5, with D possibly TRBD1 on 5 matching bases. V was cut by 2 bases and J by 5 bases, with 7 bases left in between. The CDR3 is made up of 13 amino acids. Germline-derived CDR1 and CDR2 are SEHNR and FQNEAQ (reference sequence). The CDR3 DNA is TGTGCCAGCAGCTTACGGGGGGATCAGCCCCAGCATTTT. This translates into CASSLRGDQPQHF.

This rearrangement joins TRBV9 to TRBJ2-1; D might be TRBD2 (6 bases). Germline V gives CDR1 SGDLS, CDR2 YYNGEE. Trimming took 0 bases from V and 4 from J, leaving 14 bases between them. The CDR3 consists of 16 residues. This chain's CDR3 is CASSVAAMGGYNEQFF. The CDR3 region has the DNA TGTGCCAGCAGCGTAGCCGCCATGGGGGGTTACAATGAGCAGTTCTTC. Drawing the rest from reference TRBV9 and TRBJ2-1, the complete variable domain is DSGVTQTPKHLITATGQRVTLRCSPRSGDLSVYWYQQSLDQGLQFLIQYYNGEERAKGNILERFSAQQFPDLHSELNLSSLELGDSALYFCASSVAAMGGYNEQFFGPGTRLTVL.

CDR3 residues: CSVWDRGSSNYGYTF. The CDR3 DNA follows: TGCAGCGTTTGGGACAGGGGCTCCTCTAACTATGGCTACACCTTC. J is TRBJ1-2 and V is TRBV29-1; the match to TRBD1 covers 10 bases. There are 15 residues in the CDR3. Germline lookup yields CDR1 SQVTM and CDR2 ANQGSEA. The J segment lost 0 bases and the V segment lost 5 bases, leaving 6 bases of the junction unmatched.

The chain employs TRBV11-2 and TRBJ2-3; 11 nucleotides agree with TRBD1. The CDR3 loop spans 18 amino acids. V shed 1 base and J 3 bases; nucleotides not matched to a gene: 9. Germline CDR1 SGHAT, CDR2 FQNNGV. The CDR3 here is CASSLVSGTGGGTDTQYF. The DNA for the CDR3 is TGTGCCAGCAGCTTAGTTAGTGGGACAGGGGGTGGGACAGATACGCAGTATTTT.

This clone has just a few counts. The chain recombines TRBV18 with TRBJ1-3, with 7 bases that match TRBD1. The V gene end was trimmed by 3 bases and the J gene end by 0 bases; junction bases not matched to a gene: 5. CDR3 length: 16 residues. Germline loops: CDR1 KGHSH, CDR2 LQKENI. CDR3 loop: CASSPTTGSSGNTIYF. For the CDR3, the DNA is TGTGCCAGCTCACCTACGACAGGGAGCTCTGGAAACACCATATATTTT.

V and J are TRBV5-1 and TRBJ2-4, with unresolved D. Germline assignment: CDR1 SGHRS and CDR2 YFSETQ. V lost 3 bases and J 2 bases, leaving 9 bases between the germline ends. CDR3 size: 14 residues. CDR3 in amino acids: CASSSDTTKNIQYF. Here the CDR3 DNA reads TGCGCCAGCAGCTCCGACACCACCAAAAACATTCAGTACTTC.

This clone was recorded a few times. The chain links TRBV7-2 to TRBJ2-3; 9 bases agree with TRBD2. CDR1 and CDR2 from the germline V gene are SGHTA and FQGNSA. This CDR3 region has 15 residues. Unmatched junction bases numbered 6, after V lost 6 bases and J lost 2 bases. The CDR3 spells CASSSGTSHTDTQYF. In DNA, the CDR3 is TGTGCCAGCAGTTCCGGGACTAGCCACACAGATACGCAGTATTTT.

The table lists this clone with a few counts. The chain combines TRBV7-9 with TRBJ2-2, with 8 bases aligning to TRBD2. Looked up from germline, CDR1 is SEHNR and CDR2 is FQNEAQ (reference sequence). J lost 6 bases, V lost 1 base, and 4 bases had no gene match. The length of the CDR3 is 15 residues. The CDR3 DNA reads TGTGCCAGCAGCTTAGAGCGGGGGCCAGCCGGGGAGCTGTTTTTT. Amino acid sequence: CASSLERGPAGELFF.

The rearrangement uses TRBV2 and TRBJ1-5, with 11 nucleotides matching TRBD1. The CDR3 sequence is 15 residues long. V gave up 4 bases and J gave up 5 bases; unmatched junction bases: 4. Germline V gives CDR1 SNHLY, CDR2 FYNNEI. CDR3 sequence (DNA): TGTGCCAGCAGTGTGAGGACAGGGGGCTATCAGCCCCAGCATTTT. It yields the protein CASSVRTGGYQPQHF.

The sample holds a few counts of this clone. The CDR3 protein is CASSVGGLSDNEQFF. Here the CDR3 DNA reads TGTGCCAGCAGCGTAGGGGGACTCTCAGACAATGAGCAGTTCTTC. The chain recombines TRBV9 with TRBJ2-1, with D maybe TRBD2 (6 bases). Germline V gene lookup returns CDR1 SGDLS and CDR2 YYNGEE. This CDR3 has 15 residues. Trimming removed 0 bases from V and 5 bases from J, with 12 bases in between.

This clone turned up a few times. This sequence joins TRBV18 and TRBJ2-6; weak D call: TRBD2 (5 bases). Germline CDR1 is KGHSH and CDR2 is LQKENI. V was trimmed by 3 bases and J by 0 bases, leaving 9 bases between them. The CDR3 sequence is 16 residues long. CDR3 region: CASSPLRVSGANVLTF. Here the CDR3 DNA reads TGTGCCAGCTCACCGCTGAGGGTCTCTGGGGCCAACGTCCTGACTTTC.

The chain combines TRBV9 with TRBJ2-3; possible D gene TRBD2, 6 bases. Trimming left V 2 bases short and J 8 bases short, with 9 bases between. This CDR3 is built from 12 residues. Germline V gives CDR1 SGDLS, CDR2 YYNGEE. For the CDR3, the DNA is TGTGCCAGCAGCGTGGAGGGTTTTACGCAGTATTTT. Its protein product is CASSVEGFTQYF. Looking up the rest from reference TRBV9 and TRBJ2-3 gives the full variable domain: DSGVTQTPKHLITATGQRVTLRCSPRSGDLSVYWYQQSLDQGLQFLIQYYNGEERAKGNILERFSAQQFPDLHSELNLSSLELGDSALYFCASSVEGFTQYFGPGTRLTVL.

The sample holds a few counts of this clone. This chain connects TRBV18 to TRBJ2-3, with TRBD1 matching 7 bases. CDR3 length: 18 residues. CDR1 is KGHSH and CDR2 is LQKENI in the germline V gene. With 4 bases clipped from V and 3 bases from J, the junction kept 16 bases outside the gene matches. The CDR3 nucleotides read TGTGCCAGCTCACGGTCCTGGCGACAGGGTGAATTTACAGATACGCAGTATTTT. Encoded protein: CASSRSWRQGEFTDTQYF.

The V and J genes are TRBV15 and TRBJ1-3, with a weak D call TRBD1 (6 bases). The CDR3 extends over 14 amino acids. V shed 9 bases and J shed 0 bases, with 12 bases lying between them. Per the germline V gene, CDR1 is LNHNV and CDR2 is YYDKDF (reference sequence). As DNA, the CDR3 is TGTGCCACAAGACAGGTCAACTCTGGAAACACCATATATTTT. Translation: CATRQVNSGNTIYF.

The chain joins TRBV5-6 to TRBJ1-1; no clear D. The CDR3 has 13 residues. The V end was cut by 4 bases, the J end by 3 bases, with 10 bases between. Germline V gene data show CDR1 as SGHDT and CDR2 as YYEEEE. In nucleotides, the CDR3 is TGTGCCAGCAGCCCTACCGGGTACACTGAAGCTTTCTTT. It specifies CASSPTGYTEAFF.

The rearrangement uses TRBV2 and TRBJ2-3; D perhaps matches TRBD1 (6 bases). The CDR3 contains 15 residues. Germline V gene data show CDR1 as SNHLY and CDR2 as FYNNEI. The ends were cut back, 5 bases at V and 2 bases at J, with 14 bases in the middle. The CDR3 bases are TGTGCCAGCAGTTCCGGGCAGGGGTCCACAGATACGCAGTATTTT. Protein sequence: CASSSGQGSTDTQYF.

The chain couples TRBV19 to TRBJ2-2; weak D call: TRBD2 (6 bases). This CDR3 region has 12 residues. CDR1 is LNHDA and CDR2 is SQIVND in the germline V gene (reference sequence). Deletions cut 4 bases from V and 7 bases from J, with 7 bases between. This chain's CDR3 is CASSSGVGELFF. As DNA, the CDR3 is TGTGCCAGTAGTAGCGGGGTCGGGGAGCTGTTTTTT. The entire variable domain, with the rest obtained from reference TRBV19 and TRBJ2-2, is as follows: DGGITQSPKYLFRKEGQNVTLSCEQNLNHDAMYWYRQDPGQGLRLIYYSQIVNDFQKGDIAEGYSVSREKKESFPLTVTSAQKNPTAFYLCASSSGVGELFFGEGSRLTVL.

V usage is TRBV2 and J usage is TRBJ2-5; 10 nucleotides agree with TRBD1. The germline gives CDR1 SNHLY, CDR2 FYNNEI. V shed 6 bases and J 5 bases; nucleotides not matched to a gene: 6. CDR3 length: 14 amino acids. The CDR3 DNA follows: TGTGCCAGCAGACCGGGACAGGGGAGCGAGACCCAGTACTTC. Translation gives CASRPGQGSETQYF.